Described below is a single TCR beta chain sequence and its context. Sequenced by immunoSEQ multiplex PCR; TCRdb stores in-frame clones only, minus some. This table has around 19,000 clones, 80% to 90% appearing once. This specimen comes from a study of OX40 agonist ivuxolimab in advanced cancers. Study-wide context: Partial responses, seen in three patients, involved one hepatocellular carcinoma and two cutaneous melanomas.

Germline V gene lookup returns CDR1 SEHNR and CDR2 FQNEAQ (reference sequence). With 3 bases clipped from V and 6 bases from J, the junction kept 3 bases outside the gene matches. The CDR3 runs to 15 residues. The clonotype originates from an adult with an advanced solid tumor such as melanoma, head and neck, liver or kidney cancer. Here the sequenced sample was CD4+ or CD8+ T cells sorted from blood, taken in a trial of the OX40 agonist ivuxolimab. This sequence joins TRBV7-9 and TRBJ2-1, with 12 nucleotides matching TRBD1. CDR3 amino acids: CASSLGQGAGNEQFF. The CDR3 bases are TGTGCCAGCAGCTTGGGACAGGGGGCAGGCAATGAGCAGTTCTTC.